What follows is one T cell receptor beta chain and its context. The method was immunoSEQ multiplex PCR; TCRdb's version includes in-frame clones alone and lacks a portion of them. The repertoire consists of 200,000 to 250,000 clones, with about 90% occurring once and the leading ten covering over 0.8%. The sample belongs to a study of blood T cell repertoires in COVID-19. Overall study: T cells, B-cell-depleted T cells, or PBMCs supplied cDNA or gDNA.

During active infection, Seattle patients enrolled and were then monitored through disease. Trimming stripped 2 bases from V and 0 bases from J, with 10 bases between. The CDR3 length is 15 residues. The germline CDR1 and CDR2 sequences are SGHTA and FQGTGA. This chain connects TRBV7-3 to TRBJ1-2; D is uncertain. The TCR originated in a man aged 25 to 45 with COVID-19, enrolled during active disease. The sample comprised peripheral blood. The CDR3 is CASSLGGSSNYGYTF. CDR3 in DNA: TGTGCCAGCAGCTTAGGCGGCTCATCTAACTATGGCTACACCTTC.